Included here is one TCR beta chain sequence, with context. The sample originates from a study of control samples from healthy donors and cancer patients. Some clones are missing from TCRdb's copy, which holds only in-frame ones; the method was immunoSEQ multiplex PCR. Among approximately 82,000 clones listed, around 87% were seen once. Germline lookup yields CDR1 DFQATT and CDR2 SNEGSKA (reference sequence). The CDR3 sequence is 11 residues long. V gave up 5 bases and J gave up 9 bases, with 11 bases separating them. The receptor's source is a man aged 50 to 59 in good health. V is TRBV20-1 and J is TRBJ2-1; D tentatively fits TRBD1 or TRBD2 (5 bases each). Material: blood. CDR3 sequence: CSAGTPGEQFF. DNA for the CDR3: TGCAGTGCTGGGACGCCGGGTGAGCAGTTCTTC.